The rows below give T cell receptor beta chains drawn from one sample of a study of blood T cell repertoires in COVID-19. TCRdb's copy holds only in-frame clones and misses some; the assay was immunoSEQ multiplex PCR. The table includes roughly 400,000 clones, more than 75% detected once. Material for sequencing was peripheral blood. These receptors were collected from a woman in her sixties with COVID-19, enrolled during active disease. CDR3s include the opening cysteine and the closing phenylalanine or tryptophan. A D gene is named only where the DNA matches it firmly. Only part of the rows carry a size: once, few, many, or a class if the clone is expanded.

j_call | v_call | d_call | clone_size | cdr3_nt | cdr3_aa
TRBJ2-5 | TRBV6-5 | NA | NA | TGTGCCAGCAGTTACTCGATACGGGAGACCCAGTACTTC | CASSYSIRETQYF
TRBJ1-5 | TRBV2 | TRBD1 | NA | TGTGCCAGCAGTCGGGACAGGGCTCAGCCCCAGCATTTT | CASSRDRAQPQHF
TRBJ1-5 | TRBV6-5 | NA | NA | TGTGCCAGCAAGGTTACGGCGGTGAGTCAGCCCCAGCATTTT | CASKVTAVSQPQHF
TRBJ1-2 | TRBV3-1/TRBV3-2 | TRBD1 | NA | TGTGCCAGCAGCCAATCCGGGACAGGCCTCTATGGCTACACCTTC | CASSQSGTGLYGYTF
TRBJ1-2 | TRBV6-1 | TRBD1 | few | TGTGCCAGCAGTGAAGCCGAGACAGGGGACTATGGCTACACCTTC | CASSEAETGDYGYTF
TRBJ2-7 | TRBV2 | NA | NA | TGTGCCAGCAGTATACAGCCCGGACAGTTTTACGAGCAGTACTTC | CASSIQPGQFYEQYF
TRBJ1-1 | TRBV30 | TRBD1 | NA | TGTGCCTCGGGACAGGCGAACACTGAAGCTTTCTTT | CASGQANTEAFF
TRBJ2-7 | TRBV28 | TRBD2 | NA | TGTGCCAGCAGTTTCACGGGGGGGGCCTCCTACGAGCAGTACTTC | CASSFTGGASYEQYF
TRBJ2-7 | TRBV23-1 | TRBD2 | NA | TGCGCCAGCAGCGGCCATGGACTAGCTCTCTACGAGCAGTACTTC | CASSGHGLALYEQYF
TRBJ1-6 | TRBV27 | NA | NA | TGTGCCAGCAGTTTACTTAATGATGCGAATTCACCCCTCCACTTT | CASSLLNDANSPLHF
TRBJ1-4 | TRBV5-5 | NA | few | TGTGCCAGCAGCTGGCAAGTTGCAACTAATGAAAAACTGTTTTTT | CASSWQVATNEKLFF
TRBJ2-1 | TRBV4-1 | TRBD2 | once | TGCGCCAGCAGCCAAGTGGGGGGGTACAACAATGAGCAGTTCTTC | CASSQVGGYNNEQFF
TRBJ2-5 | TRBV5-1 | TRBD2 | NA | TGCGCCAGCAGCGCAGGTCCGGGACTAGCTGTCGAGACCCAGTACTTC | CASSAGPGLAVETQYF
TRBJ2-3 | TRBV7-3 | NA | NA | TGTGCCAGCAGCGTATCGGGGAGCACAGATACGCAGTATTTT | CASSVSGSTDTQYF
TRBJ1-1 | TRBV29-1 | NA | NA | TGCAGCGTTCAAGCCAGGGACACTGAAGCTTTCTTT | CSVQARDTEAFF
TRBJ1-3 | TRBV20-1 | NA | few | TGCAGTGCTAGGAGGGATTACACCATATATTTT | CSARRDYTIYF
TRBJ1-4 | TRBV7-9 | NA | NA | TGTGCCAGCAGCCTAACTGCAGGGAAGAATGAAAAACTGTTTTTT | CASSLTAGKNEKLFF
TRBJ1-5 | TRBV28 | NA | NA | TGTGCCAGCAGGCTAGATAGCAATCAGCCCCAGCATTTT | CASRLDSNQPQHF
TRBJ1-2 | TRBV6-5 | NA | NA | TGTGCCAGCAGTTACCGAGGGTCTGGCTACACCTTC | CASSYRGSGYTF
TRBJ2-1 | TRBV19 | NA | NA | TGTGCCAGTAATCCCGTAGGGGCGGGATACAATGAGCAGTTCTTC | CASNPVGAGYNEQFF
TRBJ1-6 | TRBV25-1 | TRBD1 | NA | TGTGCCAGCAGTGCAGACAGGGGAAGGGGTTCACCCCTCCACTTT | CASSADRGRGSPLHF
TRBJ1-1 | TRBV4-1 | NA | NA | TGCGCCAGCCGAGAAGGGCCAGGGTTTAACACTGAAGCTTTCTTT | CASREGPGFNTEAFF
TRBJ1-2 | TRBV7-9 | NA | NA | TGTGCCAGCAGCATCAGGGGAGCTAACTATGGCTACACCTTC | CASSIRGANYGYTF
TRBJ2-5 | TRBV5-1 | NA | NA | TGCGCCAGCAGCCTTTCAACCAACGCGGGGCAAGAGACCCAGTACTTC | CASSLSTNAGQETQYF
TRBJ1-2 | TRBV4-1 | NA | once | TGCGCCAGCAGCCAAGAGGCAGGTTGGTCCGGCTACACCTTC | CASSQEAGWSGYTF
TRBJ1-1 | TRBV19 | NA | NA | TGTGCCAGTAGTATTCCACAGACGAACACTGAAGCTTTCTTT | CASSIPQTNTEAFF
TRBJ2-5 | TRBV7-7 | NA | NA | TGTGCCAGCAGCCGGGGGGCGCAGGGGTCAGTTACCCAGTACTTC | CASSRGAQGSVTQYF
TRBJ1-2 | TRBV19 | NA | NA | TGTGCCAGTAGTATAATGGCAGGGATGAACTATGGCTACACCTTC | CASSIMAGMNYGYTF
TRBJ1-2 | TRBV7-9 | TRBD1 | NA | TGTGCCAGCAGCTTGGGACAGGGGAGATATGGCTACACCTTC | CASSLGQGRYGYTF
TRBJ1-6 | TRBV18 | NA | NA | TGTGCCAGCTCACCAGGTCAGGCTTTTTATTCACCCCTCCACTTT | CASSPGQAFYSPLHF
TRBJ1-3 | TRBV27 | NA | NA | TGTGCCAGTAGGGACACGGCCTCTGGAAACACCATATATTTT | CASRDTASGNTIYF
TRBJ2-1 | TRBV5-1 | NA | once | TGCGCCAGCAGCTGGACAACTAACAATGAGCAGTTCTTC | CASSWTTNNEQFF
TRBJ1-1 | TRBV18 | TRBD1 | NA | TGTGCCAGCTCACAAACAGGGGGCGCGGGGAACACTGAAGCTTTCTTT | CASSQTGGAGNTEAFF
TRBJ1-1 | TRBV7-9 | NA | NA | TGTGCCAGCAGCTTAAACCAGGGGAACACTGAAGCTTTCTTT | CASSLNQGNTEAFF
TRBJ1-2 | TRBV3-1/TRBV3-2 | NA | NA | TGTGCCAGCAGCCGTGCGGGAAGCACGGAGGGCTACACCTTC | CASSRAGSTEGYTF
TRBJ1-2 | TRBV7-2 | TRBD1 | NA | TGTGCCAGCAGCTTACAACAGGGGGCGGGCTATGGCTACACCTTC | CASSLQQGAGYGYTF
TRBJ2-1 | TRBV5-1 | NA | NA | TGCGCCAGCAGCCAAACGGGCCCGGGACACTACAATGAGCAGTTCTTC | CASSQTGPGHYNEQFF